The next 30 T cell receptor beta chains were all read from a single sample in a study of blood T cell repertoires in COVID-19. Libraries were prepared by immunoSEQ multiplex PCR; TCRdb keeps only in-frame clonotypes and omits some of them. The repertoire has 130,000 to 150,000 clones, about 86% of them found once; the top ten carry approximately 8.2%. The sample comprised peripheral blood. These receptors originate from a human donor in a cohort sampled during active COVID-19.

In DNA form, the CDR3 reads TGTGCCATCGCGGCTAGCGGGAACACCGGGGAGCTGTTTTTT. This codes for CAIAASGNTGELFF. This chain uses TRBV10-3 with TRBJ2-2, with 7 bases lining up with TRBD2. The CDR3 has 14 amino acids. J was trimmed by 1 base and V by 8 bases; bases with no gene match: 4. Looked up from germline, CDR1 is ENHRY and CDR2 is SYGVKD.

This chain links TRBV6-4 with TRBJ2-3, with D uncertain. Germline V lookup: CDR1 MRHNA, CDR2 SNTAGT. V dropped 11 bases and J dropped 6 bases, with 6 bases sitting between them. The CDR3 spans 9 residues. The CDR3 here is CASGDTQYF. CDR3 coding DNA: TGTGCCTCCGGGGATACGCAGTATTTT.

V gene TRBV27 combines with J gene TRBJ2-7, with TRBD1 matching 10 bases. Trimming at V came to 5 bases and at J to 6 bases, leaving 7 bases not matched to a gene. Germline CDR1 is MNHEY and CDR2 is SMNVEV (reference sequence). The CDR3 runs to 14 residues. In nucleotides, the CDR3 is TGTGCCAGCAGTCCCCGACAGGGGGCGAGCGAGCAGTACTTC. Protein: CASSPRQGASEQYF.

This clone is a singleton in its sample. This chain links TRBV24-1 with TRBJ2-1; tentatively, D is TRBD2 (5 bases). In germline, CDR1 is KGHDR, CDR2 SFDVKD. Trimming took off 6 bases at V and 8 bases at J, with 13 bases between the two ends. This CDR3 region has 13 residues. The CDR3 DNA reads as TGTGCCACCAGTACCGACTGGCGGGATGAGCAGTTCTTC. Encoded protein: CATSTDWRDEQFF.

The sample holds a few counts of this clone. The rearrangement links TRBV29-1 to TRBJ1-5; 9 bases match TRBD1. This CDR3 is 14 amino acids long. In germline, CDR1 is SQVTM, CDR2 ANQGSEA. Trimming removed 4 bases from V and 5 bases from J; junction bases left unmatched: 6. DNA of the CDR3: TGCAGCGTTGTAACAGGGGGCCGGGATCAGCCCCAGCATTTT. Protein sequence: CSVVTGGRDQPQHF. Variable domain in full (rest from reference TRBV29-1 and TRBJ1-5): SAVISQKPSRDICQRGTSLTIQCQVDSQVTMMFWYRQQPGQSLTLIATANQGSEATYESGFVIDKFPISRPNLTFSTLTVSNMSPEDSSIYLCSVVTGGRDQPQHFGDGTRLSIL.

The chain links TRBV19 to TRBJ1-5; possible D gene TRBD1, 6 bases. Trimming took 7 bases from V and 2 from J, leaving 15 bases between them. The CDR3 has 15 amino acids. Germline-derived CDR1 and CDR2 are LNHDA and SQIVND (reference sequence). CDR3: CASTSSWTGNQPQHF. The CDR3 region has the DNA TGTGCCAGTACCTCATCGTGGACAGGCAATCAGCCCCAGCATTTT.

The chain couples TRBV27 to TRBJ2-7; D possibly corresponds to TRBD2 (5 bases). Germline CDR1 reads MNHEY; CDR2 reads SMNVEV (reference sequence). This CDR3 comprises 13 residues. Trimming removed 4 bases from V and 6 bases from J, with 13 bases in between. This CDR3 is CASSSGMLGEQYF. For the CDR3, the DNA is TGTGCCAGCAGTTCCGGGATGTTGGGCGAGCAGTACTTC.

Written as DNA, the CDR3 is TGTGCCACCAGGACTAGCGGGACCGGGGAGCTGTTTTTT. Translating it yields CATRTSGTGELFF. The V gene is TRBV24-1, the J gene TRBJ2-2; 10 nucleotides agree with TRBD2. Unmatched junction bases numbered 0, after V lost 7 bases and J lost 5 bases. The length of the CDR3 is 13 residues. The germline gives CDR1 KGHDR, CDR2 SFDVKD.

The chain links TRBV7-9 to TRBJ2-3, with 15 bases identical to TRBD2. Germline CDR1 is SEHNR and CDR2 is FQNEAQ (reference sequence). The CDR3 contains 17 residues. J was trimmed by 7 bases and V by 3 bases; bases with no gene match: 8. CDR3 protein: CASSFDGLAGGPYTQYF. Written as DNA, the CDR3 is TGTGCCAGCAGCTTTGATGGACTAGCGGGAGGGCCGTATACGCAGTATTTT.

The chain carries TRBV12-3 or TRBV12-4 and TRBJ2-3; a weak D match, TRBD2 (6 bases). With 8 bases removed from V and 4 bases from J, the gap between germline ends came to 10 bases. The CDR3 contains 12 residues. CDR3 in DNA: TGTGCCAGCGGGCGGGACTCAGATACGCAGTATTTT. As protein: CASGRDSDTQYF.

The chain employs TRBV24-1 and TRBJ2-3; D may be TRBD2 (6 bases). Germline lookup yields CDR1 KGHDR and CDR2 SFDVKD. The CDR3 is 18 residues long. V lost 9 bases to trimming and J lost 2 bases, with 26 bases between them. Here the CDR3 DNA reads TGTGCCACCTCGGGAAGATTACCGGGGGTAGCGGCCACAGATACGCAGTATTTT. Its protein is CATSGRLPGVAATDTQYF.

The chain links TRBV9 to TRBJ2-3, with TRBD2 matching 8 bases. CDR1 and CDR2 (germline): SGDLS, YYNGEE. Trimming removed 3 bases from V and 5 bases from J; junction bases left unmatched: 11. The CDR3 loop spans 16 amino acids. CDR3 nucleotides: TGTGCCAGCAGCGGCACGATCGGGCTAGCGGGAGATACGCAGTATTTT. This sequence encodes CASSGTIGLAGDTQYF. The full variable domain, its missing parts supplied by reference TRBV9 and TRBJ2-3, is DSGVTQTPKHLITATGQRVTLRCSPRSGDLSVYWYQQSLDQGLQFLIQYYNGEERAKGNILERFSAQQFPDLHSELNLSSLELGDSALYFCASSGTIGLAGDTQYFGPGTRLTVL.

This rearrangement joins TRBV20-1 to TRBJ2-3; possible D gene TRBD1, 6 bases. Trimming shortened V by 4 bases and J by 7 bases, and 9 bases separated the two germline ends. The CDR3 runs 11 residues. Per the germline V gene, CDR1 is DFQATT and CDR2 is SNEGSKA (reference sequence). CDR3 nucleotides: TGCAGTGCTACCGGACAGAATACGCAGTATTTT. Its translation is CSATGQNTQYF.

CDR3 sequence (DNA): TGTGCCAGCAGGACCGGGACAGGGGGTTTAAACACTGAAGCTTTCTTT. Translating gives CASRTGTGGLNTEAFF. The rearrangement joins TRBV28 to TRBJ1-1, with 11 bases aligning to TRBD1. The CDR3 contains 16 residues. Unmatched junction bases numbered 8, after V lost 6 bases and J lost 2 bases. Germline lookup yields CDR1 MDHEN and CDR2 SYDVKM.

The chain employs TRBV3-1 (or the pseudogene TRBV3-2) and TRBJ2-5, with D perhaps TRBD1 (6 bases). The CDR3 has 13 residues. CDR1 is LGHDT, CDR2 YNNKEL, per germline (reference sequence). V was trimmed by 4 bases and J by 3 bases, leaving 9 bases between them. CDR3 DNA sequence: TGTGCCAGCAGCCTTAACAGGGAAGAGACCCAGTACTTC. Translated, it gives CASSLNREETQYF.

The chain recombines TRBV28 with TRBJ1-1, with TRBD1 matching over 7 bases. V trimming: 5 bases; J trimming: 3 bases; junction bases outside the gene matches: 12. Germline CDR1 MDHEN, CDR2 SYDVKM. The CDR3 runs to 16 residues. The CDR3 sequence is CASSQGGGGAHTEAFF. The CDR3 DNA reads as TGTGCCAGCAGTCAAGGGGGCGGCGGAGCCCACACTGAAGCTTTCTTT.

In DNA form, the CDR3 reads TGTGCCAGCAGTCACGGGGACAGCCACACCGGGGAGCTGTTTTTT. It translates to CASSHGDSHTGELFF. The chain carries TRBV28 and TRBJ2-2; 7 bases agree with TRBD1. Germline CDR1 and CDR2: MDHEN and SYDVKM. The V gene end was trimmed by 5 bases and the J gene end by 3 bases; junction bases not matched to a gene: 6. CDR3 size: 15 residues.

This clone was detected many times. V gene TRBV28 combines with J gene TRBJ2-3, with D unresolved. From germline, CDR1 is MDHEN and CDR2 SYDVKM. Trimming cost V 4 bases and J 8 bases, with 10 bases left between them. There are 12 residues in the CDR3. The DNA for the CDR3 is TGTGCCAGCAGTTCGAGGAGTTTTACGCAGTATTTT. Its protein product is CASSSRSFTQYF.

This clone was observed a few times. The chain recombines TRBV4-3 with TRBJ1-3, with 9 bases identical to TRBD1. CDR3 length equals 17 residues. The germline V gene encodes CDR1 LGHNA and CDR2 YSLEER. Losses at the gene ends were 4 bases for V and 2 bases for J; bases not matched to a gene: 9. CDR3 sequence: CASSPFARDRAGNTIYF. In nucleotides, the CDR3 is TGCGCCAGCAGCCCGTTCGCCCGGGACAGGGCTGGAAACACCATATATTTT.

The V and J genes are TRBV19 and TRBJ1-5, with 9 positions matching TRBD1. Germline values: CDR1 LNHDA, CDR2 SQIVND (reference sequence). This CDR3 comprises 16 residues. Trimming cost V 5 bases and J 6 bases; bases outside gene matches: 11. The CDR3 region is CASSSMDRGGGQPQHF. The DNA for the CDR3 is TGTGCCAGTAGTTCGATGGACAGGGGAGGGGGTCAGCCCCAGCATTTT. The full variable domain, its missing parts supplied by reference TRBV19 and TRBJ1-5, is DGGITQSPKYLFRKEGQNVTLSCEQNLNHDAMYWYRQDPGQGLRLIYYSQIVNDFQKGDIAEGYSVSREKKESFPLTVTSAQKNPTAFYLCASSSMDRGGGQPQHFGDGTRLSIL.

V gene TRBV6-1 combines with J gene TRBJ2-2, with a possible D match to TRBD1 (6 bases). Germline CDR1 MNHNS, CDR2 SASEGT. The V end was cut by 2 bases, the J end by 5 bases, with 12 bases between. The CDR3 covers 15 residues. CDR3 residues: CASSERAGVTGELFF. The CDR3 DNA reads as TGTGCCAGCAGTGAAAGGGCAGGGGTAACCGGGGAGCTGTTTTTT.

This clone was recorded a few times. This sequence joins TRBV18 and TRBJ1-2; 8 nucleotides agree with TRBD1. V gave up 1 base and J gave up 4 bases; unmatched junction bases: 8. This CDR3 is built from 16 residues. Germline assignment: CDR1 KGHSH and CDR2 LQKENI. The CDR3 DNA sequence: TGTGCCAGCTCACCACTTGAGGACAGGGCCAGCTATGGCTACACCTTC. Its translation is CASSPLEDRASYGYTF.

The chain employs TRBV28 and TRBJ2-5; TRBD1 agrees at 8 bases. The ends lost 7 bases at V and 9 bases at J; junction bases unmatched: 19. Looked up from germline, CDR1 is MDHEN and CDR2 is SYDVKM. The CDR3 extends over 16 amino acids. CDR3 sequence: CASTTLAKQGGLAQYF. CDR3 coding DNA: TGTGCCAGCACCACCCTCGCCAAACAGGGGGGTTTGGCCCAGTACTTC.

Worth noting for this clone: Within the sample, other DNA sequences also encode this same CDR3. V is TRBV20-1 and J is TRBJ2-5; tentative D call: TRBD1 (6 bases). Germline values: CDR1 DFQATT, CDR2 SNEGSKA (reference sequence). The length of the CDR3 is 12 residues. Trimming cost V 3 bases and J 5 bases, with 10 bases left between them. DNA for the CDR3: TGCAGTGCTAGTTTCAGGGGTGAGACCCAGTACTTC. Amino acid sequence: CSASFRGETQYF.

J is TRBJ2-2 and V is TRBV7-7, with 8 bases lining up with TRBD2. The CDR3 has 19 amino acids. Germline trimming cut 0 bases from V and 0 bases from J; bases unmatched to any gene: 9. Per the germline V gene, CDR1 is SSHAT and CDR2 is FNYEAQ (reference sequence). The CDR3 protein is CASSLAGGRTSTNTGELFF. The CDR3 DNA follows: TGTGCCAGCAGCTTAGCGGGCGGGAGGACCTCAACGAACACCGGGGAGCTGTTTTTT.

The rearrangement links TRBV7-3 to TRBJ2-7; 9 bases fit TRBD2. The V gene's germline CDR1 is SGHTA and CDR2 FQGTGA. This CDR3 comprises 15 residues. J lost 6 bases, V lost 5 bases, and 11 bases had no gene match. The CDR3 region has the DNA TGTGCCAGCAGCCCCGGGACTAGCCGACTCTCCGAGCAGTACTTC. This translates into CASSPGTSRLSEQYF. The full variable domain, in which reference TRBV7-3 and TRBJ2-7 provide the parts outside the CDR3, is GAGVSQTPSNKVTEKGKYVELRCDPISGHTALYWYRQSLGQGPEFLIYFQGTGAADDSGLPNDRFFAVRPEGSVSTLKIQRTERGDSAVYLCASSPGTSRLSEQYFGPGTRLTVT.

The chain recombines TRBV10-3 with TRBJ1-1; TRBD1 matches 7 bases. The J segment lost 6 bases and the V segment lost 4 bases, leaving 8 bases of the junction unmatched. Per germline, CDR1 ENHRY and CDR2 SYGVKD. This CDR3 comprises 14 residues. This CDR3 is CAISGTGTVAEAFF. The CDR3, as DNA: TGTGCCATCAGTGGGACAGGAACGGTCGCTGAAGCTTTCTTT.

Only one count was recorded for this clone. The genes are TRBV9 and TRBJ1-6, with 8 bases lining up with TRBD1. The germline V gene encodes CDR1 SGDLS and CDR2 YYNGEE. With V trimmed by 4 bases and J by 8 bases, 11 bases remained unmatched. The CDR3 loop spans 16 amino acids. For the CDR3, the DNA is TGTGCCAGCAGCATCGGACAGGGAGGGCGGGATTCACCCCTCCACTTT. Its translation is CASSIGQGGRDSPLHF.

J is TRBJ2-2 and V is TRBV4-2, with 13 nucleotides matching TRBD2. J was trimmed by 8 bases and V by 2 bases; bases with no gene match: 14. Germline CDR1 is LGHNA and CDR2 is YNFKEQ. CDR3 size: 19 residues. The CDR3 coding sequence is TGTGCCAGCAGCCAACCGGTTTATGGGACTAGCGGGATTCCTGGGGAGCTGTTTTTT. Protein: CASSQPVYGTSGIPGELFF.

The rearrangement links TRBV4-3 to TRBJ1-5; D gene ambiguous. The CDR3 runs to 13 residues. Germline V CDR1 and CDR2: LGHNA, YSLEER. V shed 0 bases and J shed 7 bases, with 7 bases lying between them. The CDR3 is CASSQDPNQPQHF. The CDR3 DNA sequence: TGCGCCAGCAGCCAAGACCCTAACCAGCCCCAGCATTTT.